This paragraph reports one T cell receptor beta chain. V lost 5 bases and J lost 6, with 17 bases in between. The germline V gene encodes CDR1 SGHAT and CDR2 FQNNGV. CDR3 length: 14 residues. The data derive from a study of shared T cell receptors in the human thymus. Data came from immunoSEQ multiplex PCR; TCRdb stores just in-frame clones and leaves some out. Altogether about 660,000 clones are present, roughly 90% being singletons, with the ten largest covering around 0.0099%. These data were likewise used in another study, on human thymus T cells. That report notes: Healthy Finnish infants undergoing corrective surgery for congenital heart defects were the donors. It was from resections taken during corrective heart surgery that the thymus tissue came. What appeared biased in thymic and blood repertoires was the usage of V and J genes.

This receptor was identified in a boy under three years old with a congenital heart defect. Sequencing was done on a sample of thymocytes. The chain employs TRBV11-2 and TRBJ2-7; no definite D call. Here the CDR3 reads CASSPSPPYFEQYF. CDR3 sequence (DNA): TGTGCCAGCAGCCCAAGTCCCCCTTACTTCGAGCAGTACTTC.